A selection of T cell receptor beta chains follows, all from one sample in a study of CD8 T cells in ankylosing spondylitis. TCRdb processed the 5' RACE reads anew with MiXCR; each CDR3 protein has one entry. The sample shows some 340,000 distinct CDR3 sequences, 14% to 15% of them seen only once. Sequencing was done on a sample of blood, either unsorted or a sorted T cell fraction (not recorded which). Receptor source: a male donor with ankylosing spondylitis or in good health (not recorded which). Both conserved end residues are part of each CDR3. A D gene is named only where the DNA matches it firmly. Expanded clones get a size class; other rows say once, few or many, or leave the size out.

v_gene	len	d_gene	j_gene	abundance	CDR3nt	CDR3aa
TRBV5-1	15	TRBD2	TRBJ2-3	few	TGCGCCAGCAGCCGGACTAGCGGGTGGGGAGATACGCAGTATTTT	CASSRTSGWGDTQYF
TRBV6-1	15	TRBD2	TRBJ2-5	.	TGTGCCAGCAGTGACAAGCGGGGGGCCCAAGAGACCCAGTACTTC	CASSDKRGAQETQYF
TRBV12-3/TRBV12-4	16	TRBD1	TRBJ1-6	few	TGTGCCAGCAGTTGGACAGGGGGAGAATATAATTCACCCCTCCACTTT	CASSWTGGEYNSPLHF
TRBV12-3/TRBV12-4	15	.	TRBJ1-2	.	TGTGCCAGCAGTGGACAGCCCTGGGGAAACTATGGCTACACCTTC	CASSGQPWGNYGYTF
TRBV6-2/TRBV6-3	13	TRBD2	TRBJ2-5	.	TGTGCCAGCAGCACTAGCGGGAGACAGACCCAGTACTTC	CASSTSGRQTQYF
TRBV20-1	14	.	TRBJ2-4	many	TGCAGTGCTAGGGGACACGGTGAAAGGAACATTCAGTACTTC	CSARGHGERNIQYF
TRBV7-8	17	TRBD2	TRBJ2-1	.	TGTGCCAGCAGCTTAGGAGGACTAGCGGGAGGGAAGAATGAGCAGTTCTTC	CASSLGGLAGGKNEQFF
TRBV5-1	17	.	TRBJ1-1	few	TGCGCCAGCAGCTTGATTAGGGCAGGGGCCCTGAACACTGAAGCTTTCTTT	CASSLIRAGALNTEAFF
TRBV19	15	.	TRBJ2-2	few	TGTGCCAGTAGTATTGGGGCGTCGAACACCGGGGAGCTGTTTTTT	CASSIGASNTGELFF
TRBV7-8	16	.	TRBJ2-2	.	TGTGCCAGCAGCTTAGTGGCTAACAGTAACACCGGGGAGCTGTTTTTT	CASSLVANSNTGELFF
TRBV5-1	13	.	TRBJ2-7	.	TGCGCCAGCAGCTTGGCTGGGCTCTACGAGCAGTACTTC	CASSLAGLYEQYF
TRBV5-1	15	TRBD1	TRBJ2-1	.	TGCGCCAGCACCGTAGACAGGGGCGAATACAATGAGCAGTTCTTC	CASTVDRGEYNEQFF
TRBV6-1	10	.	TRBJ2-2	few	TGTGCCAGCAGAGAGGGACAGCTGTTTTTT	CASREGQLFF
TRBV20-1	14	.	TRBJ2-7	.	TGCAGTGCTAGATTAGATCTTAGCTCCTACGAGCAGTACTTC	CSARLDLSSYEQYF
TRBV20-1	13	TRBD1	TRBJ2-4	.	TGCAGTGCGGGGACAGGGGCCAAAAACATTCAGTACTTC	CSAGTGAKNIQYF
TRBV5-1	14	.	TRBJ2-3	few	TGCGCCAGCAGCCTCGACTTATCCACCGGGACACCGTATTTT	CASSLDLSTGTPYF
TRBV4-2	19	TRBD2	TRBJ2-3	.	TGTGCCAGCAGCCCGAGAAGACTAGCGGGAGGGTTTCGGTCAGATACGCAGTATTTT	CASSPRRLAGGFRSDTQYF
TRBV12-3/TRBV12-4	16	TRBD1	TRBJ1-3	many	TGTGCCAGCAGTTCCCCCGGACAGGGCTCTGGAAACACCATATATTTT	CASSSPGQGSGNTIYF
TRBV20-1	11	.	TRBJ2-7	many	TGCAGTGCTAGAGTGGGGTACGAGCAGTACTTC	CSARVGYEQYF
TRBV6-5	16	.	TRBJ2-3	few	TGTGCCAGCAGTTACGGGTGGGGAGAACGCACAGATACGCAGTATTTT	CASSYGWGERTDTQYF
TRBV10-1	14	.	TRBJ2-1	few	TGCGCCAGCAGTGATGGAGGACTCGACAATGAGCAGTTCTTC	CASSDGGLDNEQFF
TRBV5-5	12	.	TRBJ2-5	.	TGTGCCAGCAGTTTCGTTACGGAGACCCAGTACTTC	CASSFVTETQYF